This T cell receptor beta chain was sequenced during a study of cytomegalovirus exposure and HLA in healthy donors. At the level of the study: Both the roughly 120 validation repertoires and the approximately 670 first-cohort repertoires used the same platform, as reported by a later analysis.

Study results and caveats: Through in vitro validation, three CMV-associated chains were shown to be specific for CMV antigens. 150 to 200 TCR beta chains were listed as cytomegalovirus-associated.

Notes on this clone: Its antigen is unknown.

Separation from the approximately 690-subject first cohort characterized the roughly 120-subject validation cohort, to which the donors belonged. TCRdb keeps only in-frame clones here, not all; method: immunoSEQ multiplex PCR. Here the sample spans some 250,000 clones, nearly 90% being singletons. The CDR3 runs 20 residues. With V trimmed by 4 bases and J by 3 bases, 16 bases remained unmatched. CDR1 is SGDLS and CDR2 is YYNGEE in the germline V gene. The chain links TRBV9 to TRBJ2-2; 12 nucleotides line up with TRBD1. The sequence was obtained from a woman younger than 30 in good health and CMV-seronegative. The specimen was PBMCs. The DNA for the CDR3 is TGTGCCAGCAGCACCCGGAGGGGGACAGGGGGCTTCGTGGACACCGGGGAGCTGTTTTTT. Amino acid sequence: CASSTRRGTGGFVDTGELFF.